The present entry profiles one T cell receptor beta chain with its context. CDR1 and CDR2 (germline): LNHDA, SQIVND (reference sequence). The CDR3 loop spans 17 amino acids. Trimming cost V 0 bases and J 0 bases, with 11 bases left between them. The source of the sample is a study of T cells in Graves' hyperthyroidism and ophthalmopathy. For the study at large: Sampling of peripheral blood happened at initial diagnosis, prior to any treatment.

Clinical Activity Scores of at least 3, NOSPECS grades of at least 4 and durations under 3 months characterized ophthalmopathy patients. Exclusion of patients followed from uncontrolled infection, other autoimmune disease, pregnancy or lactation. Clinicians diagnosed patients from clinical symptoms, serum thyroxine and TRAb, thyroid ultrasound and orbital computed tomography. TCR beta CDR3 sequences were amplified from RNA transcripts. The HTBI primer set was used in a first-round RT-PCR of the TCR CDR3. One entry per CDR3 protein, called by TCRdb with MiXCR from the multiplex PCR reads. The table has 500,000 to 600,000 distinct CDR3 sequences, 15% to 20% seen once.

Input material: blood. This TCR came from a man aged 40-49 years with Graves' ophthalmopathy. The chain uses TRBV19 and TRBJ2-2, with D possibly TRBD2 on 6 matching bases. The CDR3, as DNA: TGTGCCAGTAGTATAGATCTACGGGGGACGAACACCGGGGAGCTGTTTTTT. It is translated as CASSIDLRGTNTGELFF.